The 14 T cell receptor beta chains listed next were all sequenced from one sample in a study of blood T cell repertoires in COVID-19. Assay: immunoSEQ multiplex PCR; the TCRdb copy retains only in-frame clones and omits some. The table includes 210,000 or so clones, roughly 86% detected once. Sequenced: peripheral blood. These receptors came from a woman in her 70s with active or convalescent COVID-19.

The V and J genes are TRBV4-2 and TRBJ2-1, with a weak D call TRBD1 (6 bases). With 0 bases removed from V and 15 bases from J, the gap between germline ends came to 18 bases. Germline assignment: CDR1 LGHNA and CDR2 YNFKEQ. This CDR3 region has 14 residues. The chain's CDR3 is CASSQDGRGKSMFF. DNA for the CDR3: TGTGCCAGCAGCCAAGATGGAAGGGGGAAGAGCATGTTCTTC.

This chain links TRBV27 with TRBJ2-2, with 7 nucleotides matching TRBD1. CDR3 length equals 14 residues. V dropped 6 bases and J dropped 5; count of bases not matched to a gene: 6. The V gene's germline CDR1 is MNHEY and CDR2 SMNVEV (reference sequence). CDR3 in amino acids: CASRPTGRTGELFF. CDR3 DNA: TGTGCCAGCAGGCCGACAGGGAGAACCGGGGAGCTGTTTTTT.

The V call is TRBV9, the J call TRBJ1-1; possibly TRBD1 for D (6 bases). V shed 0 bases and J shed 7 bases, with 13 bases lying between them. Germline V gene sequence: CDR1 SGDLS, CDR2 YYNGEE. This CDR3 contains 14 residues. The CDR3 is CASSVVVQGGEAFF. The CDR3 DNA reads TGTGCCAGCAGCGTAGTTGTACAGGGTGGTGAAGCTTTCTTT.

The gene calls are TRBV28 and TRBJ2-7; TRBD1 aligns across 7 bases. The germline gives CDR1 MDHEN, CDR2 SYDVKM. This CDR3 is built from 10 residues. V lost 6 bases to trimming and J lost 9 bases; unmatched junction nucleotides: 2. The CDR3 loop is CASRTGRQYF. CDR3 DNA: TGTGCCAGCAGGACAGGGAGGCAGTACTTC.

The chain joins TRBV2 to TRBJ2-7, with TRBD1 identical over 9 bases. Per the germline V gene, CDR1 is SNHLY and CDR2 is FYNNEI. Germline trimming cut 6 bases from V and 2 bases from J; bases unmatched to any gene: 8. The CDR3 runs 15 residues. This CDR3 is CASRNQGQGPYEQYF. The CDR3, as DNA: TGTGCCAGCAGGAACCAGGGACAGGGTCCCTACGAGCAGTACTTC.

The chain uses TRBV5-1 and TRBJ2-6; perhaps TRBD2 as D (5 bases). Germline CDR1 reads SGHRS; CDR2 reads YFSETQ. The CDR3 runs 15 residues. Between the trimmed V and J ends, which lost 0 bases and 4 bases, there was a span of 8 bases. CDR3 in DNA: TGCGCCAGCAGCTTGGGAGGGCGAGGGGCCAACGTCCTGACTTTC. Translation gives CASSLGGRGANVLTF.

CDR3 nucleotides: TGTGCCAGCAGTGAGACCCTCGGACAGGTTGTGGGTGGCTACACCTTC. Encoded protein: CASSETLGQVVGGYTF. The chain carries TRBV6-1 and TRBJ1-2, with TRBD1 identical over 7 bases. This CDR3 contains 16 residues. Germline V gives CDR1 MNHNS, CDR2 SASEGT. The V segment lost 3 bases and the J segment 7 bases; nucleotides outside the gene matches: 14.

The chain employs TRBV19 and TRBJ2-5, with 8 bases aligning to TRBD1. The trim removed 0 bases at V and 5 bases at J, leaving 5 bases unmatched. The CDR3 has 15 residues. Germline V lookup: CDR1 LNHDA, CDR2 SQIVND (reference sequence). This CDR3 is CASSIEGTGGETQYF. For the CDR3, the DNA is TGTGCCAGTAGTATAGAAGGGACAGGTGGGGAGACCCAGTACTTC. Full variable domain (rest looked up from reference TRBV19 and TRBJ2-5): DGGITQSPKYLFRKEGQNVTLSCEQNLNHDAMYWYRQDPGQGLRLIYYSQIVNDFQKGDIAEGYSVSREKKESFPLTVTSAQKNPTAFYLCASSIEGTGGETQYFGPGTRLLVL.

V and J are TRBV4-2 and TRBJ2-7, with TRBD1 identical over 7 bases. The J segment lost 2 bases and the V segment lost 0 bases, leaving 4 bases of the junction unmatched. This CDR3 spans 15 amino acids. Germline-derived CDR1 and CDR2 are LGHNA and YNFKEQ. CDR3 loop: CASSQDRGQPYEQYF. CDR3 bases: TGTGCCAGCAGCCAAGATAGGGGACAGCCCTACGAGCAGTACTTC.

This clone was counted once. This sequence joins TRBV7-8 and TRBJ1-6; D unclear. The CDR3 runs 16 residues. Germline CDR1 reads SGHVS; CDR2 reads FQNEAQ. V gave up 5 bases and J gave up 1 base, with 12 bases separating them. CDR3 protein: CASSPSEVSYNSPLHF. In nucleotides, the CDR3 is TGTGCCAGCAGCCCAAGCGAGGTATCCTATAATTCACCCCTCCACTTT.

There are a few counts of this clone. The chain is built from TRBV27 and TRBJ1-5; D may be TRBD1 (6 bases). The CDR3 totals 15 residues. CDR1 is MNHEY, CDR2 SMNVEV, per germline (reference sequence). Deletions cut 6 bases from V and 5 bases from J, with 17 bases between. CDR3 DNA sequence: TGTGCCAGCAGCGCACAGGGCCGGAGCCATCAGCCCCAGCATTTT. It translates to CASSAQGRSHQPQHF.

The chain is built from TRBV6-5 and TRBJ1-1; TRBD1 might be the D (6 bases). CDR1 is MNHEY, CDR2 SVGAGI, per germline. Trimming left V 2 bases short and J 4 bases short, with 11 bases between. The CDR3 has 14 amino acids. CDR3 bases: TGTGCCAGCAGTTACCAGGGGCGATCCACTGAAGCTTTCTTT. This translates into CASSYQGRSTEAFF.

The CDR3 coding sequence is TGTGCCAGCCCTAGGGGGAGGGCCGGAAATGAGCAGTTCTTC. Its protein is CASPRGRAGNEQFF. This rearrangement joins TRBV6-5 to TRBJ2-1, with D possibly TRBD2 on 7 matching bases. The V end was cut by 8 bases, the J end by 7 bases, with 18 bases between. The CDR3 consists of 14 residues. CDR1 and CDR2 from the germline V gene are MNHEY and SVGAGI.

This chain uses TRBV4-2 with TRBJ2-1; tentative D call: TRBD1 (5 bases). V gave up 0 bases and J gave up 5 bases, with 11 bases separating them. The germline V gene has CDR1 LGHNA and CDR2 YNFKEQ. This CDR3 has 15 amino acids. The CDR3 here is CASSQDFGRDNEQFF. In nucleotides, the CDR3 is TGTGCCAGCAGCCAAGATTTCGGCAGGGACAATGAGCAGTTCTTC.